This T cell receptor (beta chain) is from a study of cytomegalovirus exposure and HLA in healthy donors. On this clone itself: The antigen remains undetermined.

60 Vbeta and 13 Jbeta primers were used in PCR. Profiling relied on immunoSEQ multiplex PCR, and the TCRdb table lists in-frame clones only, not all of them. The table records approximately 97,000 clones, nearly 65% of them present only once. The CDR3 has 14 residues. The germline CDR1 and CDR2 sequences are MGHRA and YSYEKL. Trimming cost V 0 bases and J 5 bases, with 10 bases left between them. Whole-study results and caveats: TCR beta V segments were, for the most part, productive about 87% or about 30% of the time in an earlier analysis.

The origin of this receptor is a human donor in good health. Sequencing input: PBMCs. V gene TRBV4-1 combines with J gene TRBJ2-5; D remains unclear. The CDR3: CASSQEFLRETQYF. The CDR3 nucleotides read TGCGCCAGCAGCCAAGAGTTCTTACGGGAGACCCAGTACTTC.